The source of this T cell receptor beta chain is a study of OX40 agonist ivuxolimab in advanced cancers. Study-level points and caveats: CD8+ T cells showed, on average, more clonal expansion than CD4+ cells. The CD4+ and CD8+ T cells in the blood had expanded clonally by week 6 at 0.1 to 3.0 mg/kg.

Assay used: immunoSEQ multiplex PCR; TCRdb lists only in-frame clones, some missing. The sample yields some 75,000 clones, roughly 86% seen once. V lost 4 bases to trimming and J lost 6 bases; unmatched junction nucleotides: 8. Germline loops: CDR1 MDHEN, CDR2 SYDVKM. The CDR3 loop spans 14 amino acids. Note on this clone: Its antigen is still unknown.

The genes are TRBV28 and TRBJ2-7, with TRBD1 matching over 8 bases. The sequencing used CD4+ or CD8+ T cells sorted from blood, collected in a trial of the OX40 agonist ivuxolimab. This clonotype originated in an adult with an advanced solid tumor such as melanoma, head and neck, liver or kidney cancer. This CDR3 reads CASSSPGQAGEQYF. The CDR3 DNA reads TGTGCCAGCAGTTCCCCGGGACAGGCAGGCGAGCAGTACTTC.